This passage covers 10 T cell receptor beta chains from one sample sequenced in a study of cytomegalovirus exposure and HLA in healthy donors. Primers: 60 Vbeta forward and 13 Jbeta reverse. Clones were read by immunoSEQ multiplex PCR, and TCRdb kept only the in-frame ones, dropping some. Among under 200,000 clones listed, over 70% were seen once. Sequenced material: PBMCs. These TCRs come from a woman aged 40 to 50 in good health and CMV-seropositive.

Remarks on this clone: The junction differs from germline at one of its ends, possibly a read error. This rearrangement joins TRBV7-7 to TRBJ2-3; the D gene is possibly TRBD2 (5 bases). The germline gives CDR1 SSHAT, CDR2 FNYEAQ (reference sequence). The CDR3 is 14 residues long. CDR3 coding DNA: TGTGCCAACAGCTTATCTGGGCGAGGGGATACGCAGTATTTT. Its translation is CANSLSGRGDTQYF.

The rearrangement joins TRBV7-3 to TRBJ2-5; 7 bases are a match to TRBD1. The CDR3 runs to 16 residues. V shed 1 base and J 5 bases; nucleotides not matched to a gene: 10. Germline V gene sequence: CDR1 SGHTA, CDR2 FQGTGA. CDR3 protein: CASSLNEAGGLETQYF. In DNA form, the CDR3 reads TGTGCCAGCAGCTTAAATGAGGCAGGGGGTTTGGAGACCCAGTACTTC.

The chain uses TRBV18 and TRBJ1-3; TRBD1 aligns across 10 bases. The germline gives CDR1 KGHSH, CDR2 LQKENI. The CDR3 loop spans 15 amino acids. The V and J ends lost 6 bases and 3 bases, in that order; junction bases with no gene match: 5. The CDR3 is CASSTGGTFGNTIYF. As DNA, the CDR3 is TGTGCCAGCTCGACAGGGGGCACCTTTGGAAACACCATATATTTT. The variable domain in full, with the rest retrieved from reference TRBV18 and TRBJ1-3, is NAGVMQNPRHLVRRRGQEARLRCSPMKGHSHVYWYRQLPEEGLKFMVYLQKENIIDESGMPKERFSAEFPKEGPSILRIQQVVRGDSAAYFCASSTGGTFGNTIYFGEGSWLTVV.

This clone came up once. V and J are TRBV7-6 and TRBJ2-1; the match to TRBD2 covers 12 bases. Unmatched junction bases numbered 4, after V lost 5 bases and J lost 5 bases. This CDR3 has 15 residues. Germline loops: CDR1 SGHVS, CDR2 FNYEAQ. The CDR3 DNA sequence: TGTGCCAGCAGCCCCACTAGCGGGGGGAACAATGAGCAGTTCTTC. Its protein product is CASSPTSGGNNEQFF. Filled out from reference TRBV7-6 and TRBJ2-1, the complete variable domain reads GAGVSQSPRYKVTKRGQDVALRCDPISGHVSLYWYRQALGQGPEFLTYFNYEAQQDKSGLPNDRFSAERPEGSISTLTIQRTEQRDSAMYRCASSPTSGGNNEQFFGPGTRLTVL.

This chain connects TRBV14 to TRBJ1-2; 8 bases map to TRBD1. CDR1 is SGHDN, CDR2 FVKESK, per germline. Trimming at V came to 1 base and at J to 4 bases, leaving 5 bases not matched to a gene. This CDR3 is built from 15 residues. CDR3 sequence (DNA): TGTGCCAGCAGCCAAGTGAGGACAGGGCCCTATGGCTACACCTTC. Its protein product is CASSQVRTGPYGYTF. Variable domain in full (rest from reference TRBV14 and TRBJ1-2): EAGVTQFPSHSVIEKGQTVTLRCDPISGHDNLYWYRRVMGKEIKFLLHFVKESKQDESGMPNNRFLAERTGGTYSTLKVQPAELEDSGVYFCASSQVRTGPYGYTFGSGTRLTVV.

The J gene is TRBJ1-1, the V gene TRBV28; 8 positions agree with TRBD1. Per the germline V gene, CDR1 is MDHEN and CDR2 is SYDVKM. The CDR3 has 14 residues. The trim removed 5 bases at V and 11 bases at J, leaving 13 bases unmatched. The CDR3 DNA follows: TGTGCCAGCAGTAGGGACGGGACAGGCTCGGGGGCTTTCTTT. Its protein product is CASSRDGTGSGAFF.

The chain carries TRBV30 and TRBJ1-5; TRBD1 is a possible D gene (6 bases). The CDR3 extends over 14 amino acids. Germline V gene sequence: CDR1 GTSNPN, CDR2 SVGIG (reference sequence). V lost 3 bases and J 8 bases, leaving 17 bases between the germline ends. The CDR3: CAWSRGGQLEPQHF. The CDR3 nucleotides read TGTGCCTGGAGCAGAGGGGGTCAGTTGGAGCCCCAGCATTTT.

The chain recombines TRBV7-3 with TRBJ2-5, with TRBD2 matching 8 bases. CDR3 length equals 16 residues. The J segment lost 3 bases and the V segment lost 1 base, leaving 7 bases of the junction unmatched. Germline loops: CDR1 SGHTA, CDR2 FQGTGA. The CDR3 loop reads CASSLKGSGVKETQYF. The DNA of the CDR3 is TGTGCCAGCAGCTTAAAGGGTAGCGGGGTGAAAGAGACCCAGTACTTC. Full variable domain (outside the CDR3, taken from reference TRBV7-3 and TRBJ2-5): GAGVSQTPSNKVTEKGKYVELRCDPISGHTALYWYRQSLGQGPEFLIYFQGTGAADDSGLPNDRFFAVRPEGSVSTLKIQRTERGDSAVYLCASSLKGSGVKETQYFGPGTRLLVL.

The chain combines TRBV30 with TRBJ1-6, with no clear D. The CDR3 length is 14 residues. Trimming shortened V by 1 base and J by 1 base, and 5 bases separated the two germline ends. Germline values: CDR1 GTSNPN, CDR2 SVGIG (reference sequence). The CDR3 is CAWSGVSYNSPLHF. The CDR3 DNA reads as TGTGCCTGGAGTGGAGTATCCTATAATTCACCCCTCCACTTT.

The V and J genes are TRBV9 and TRBJ1-4, with D possibly being TRBD1 (5 bases). Germline lookup yields CDR1 SGDLS and CDR2 YYNGEE. Trimming stripped 0 bases from V and 0 bases from J, with 15 bases between. This CDR3 is built from 18 residues. The CDR3 region has the DNA TGTGCCAGCAGCGTAGCGGGGGGACCCCGCTCAACTAATGAAAAACTGTTTTTT. Protein product: CASSVAGGPRSTNEKLFF.